A selection of T cell receptor beta chains follows, all from one sample in a study of T cells in Graves' hyperthyroidism and ophthalmopathy. MiXCR, run by TCRdb on the multiplex PCR reads, gives a single entry per CDR3 protein. Here the sample spans hundreds of thousands of distinct CDR3 sequences, around a sixth being singletons. Sequencing was performed on blood. The receptors shown here come from a woman aged 18-29 years with Graves' hyperthyroidism. Both conserved end residues are part of each CDR3.

v_call: TRBV4-2
j_call: TRBJ2-5
cdr3_aa: CASSQDRAGQETQYF

v_call: TRBV4-1
j_call: TRBJ2-5
cdr3_aa: CASSQETGAPGSQYF

v_call: TRBV11-3
j_call: TRBJ1-4
cdr3_aa: CASSLYGTGSEKLFF

v_call: TRBV7-2
j_call: TRBJ2-5
cdr3_aa: CASSAGGPLQYF

v_call: TRBV6-4
j_call: TRBJ2-1
cdr3_aa: CASSDSTSSGRADEQFF

v_call: TRBV2
j_call: TRBJ2-7
cdr3_aa: CASRQGAPYEQYF

v_call: TRBV7-3
j_call: TRBJ1-3
cdr3_aa: CASSLTRSRVDTIYF

v_call: TRBV2
j_call: TRBJ1-2
cdr3_aa: CASSEEARAYGYTF

v_call: TRBV20-1
j_call: TRBJ2-1
cdr3_aa: CSASGRAKNEQFF

v_call: TRBV20-1
j_call: TRBJ2-1
cdr3_aa: CSAREWVGQFF

v_call: TRBV12-3/TRBV12-4
j_call: TRBJ1-6
cdr3_aa: CASTKSGGRSPLHF

v_call: TRBV10-3
j_call: TRBJ2-5
cdr3_aa: CATQDTFQETQYF

v_call: TRBV19
j_call: TRBJ1-1
cdr3_aa: CASSTWTGTVNTEAFF

v_call: TRBV11-2
j_call: TRBJ2-7
cdr3_aa: CASSLERGLDEQYF

v_call: TRBV20-1
j_call: TRBJ1-1
cdr3_aa: CRPRGGSGTEAFF

v_call: TRBV16
j_call: TRBJ1-2
cdr3_aa: CASSRGQTYGYTF

v_call: TRBV27
j_call: TRBJ1-6
cdr3_aa: CASSWTWGGNSPLHF

v_call: TRBV20-1
j_call: TRBJ2-1
cdr3_aa: CSARASGRNNEQFF

v_call: TRBV11-3
j_call: TRBJ2-3
cdr3_aa: CASTQRLWDTQYF